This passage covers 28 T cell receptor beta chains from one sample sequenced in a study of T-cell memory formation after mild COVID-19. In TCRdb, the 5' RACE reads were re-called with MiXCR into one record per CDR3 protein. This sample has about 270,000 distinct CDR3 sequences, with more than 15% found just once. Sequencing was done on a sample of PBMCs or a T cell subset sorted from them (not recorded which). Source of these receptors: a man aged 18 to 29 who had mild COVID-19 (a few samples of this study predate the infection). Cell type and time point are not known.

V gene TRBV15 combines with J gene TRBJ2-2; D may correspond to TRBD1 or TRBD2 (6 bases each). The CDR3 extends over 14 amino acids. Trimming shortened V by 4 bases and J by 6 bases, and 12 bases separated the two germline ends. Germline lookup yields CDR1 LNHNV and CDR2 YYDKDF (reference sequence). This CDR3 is CATSKLGGPGELFF. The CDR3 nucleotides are TGTGCCACCAGCAAGTTAGGGGGGCCCGGGGAGCTGTTTTTT.

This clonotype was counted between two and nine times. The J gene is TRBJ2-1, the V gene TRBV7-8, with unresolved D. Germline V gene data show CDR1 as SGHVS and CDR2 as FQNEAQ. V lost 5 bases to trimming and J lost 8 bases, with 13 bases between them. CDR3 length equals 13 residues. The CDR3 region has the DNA TGTGCCAGCAGCGGGTCTGATGGGCATGAGCAGTTCTTC. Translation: CASSGSDGHEQFF.

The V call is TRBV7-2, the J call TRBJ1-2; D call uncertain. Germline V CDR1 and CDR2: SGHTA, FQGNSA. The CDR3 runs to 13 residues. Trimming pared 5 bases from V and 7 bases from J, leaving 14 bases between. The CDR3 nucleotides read TGTGCCAGCAGCCCTACTTGGAGGGTTGGCTACACCTTC. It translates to CASSPTWRVGYTF.

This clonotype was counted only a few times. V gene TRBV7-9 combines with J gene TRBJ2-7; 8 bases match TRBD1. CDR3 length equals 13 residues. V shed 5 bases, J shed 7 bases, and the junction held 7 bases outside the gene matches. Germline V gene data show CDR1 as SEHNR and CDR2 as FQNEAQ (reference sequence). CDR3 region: CASSLRQGLEQYV. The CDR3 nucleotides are TGTGCCAGCAGCCTGCGACAGGGGCTGGAGCAGTACGTC.

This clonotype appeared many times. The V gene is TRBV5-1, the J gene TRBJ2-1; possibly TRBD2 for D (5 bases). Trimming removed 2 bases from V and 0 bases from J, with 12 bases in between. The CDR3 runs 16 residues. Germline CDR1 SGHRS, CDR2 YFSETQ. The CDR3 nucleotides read TGCGCCAGCAGCTTACCGGGGTCCGGCTCCTACAATGAGCAGTTCTTC. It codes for CASSLPGSGSYNEQFF.

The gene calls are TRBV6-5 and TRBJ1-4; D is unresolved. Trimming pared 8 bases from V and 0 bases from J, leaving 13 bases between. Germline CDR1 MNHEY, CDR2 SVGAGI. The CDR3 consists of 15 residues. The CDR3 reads CASGFSGSTNEKLFF. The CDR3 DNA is TGTGCCAGCGGATTCTCCGGGTCAACTAATGAAAAACTGTTTTTT.

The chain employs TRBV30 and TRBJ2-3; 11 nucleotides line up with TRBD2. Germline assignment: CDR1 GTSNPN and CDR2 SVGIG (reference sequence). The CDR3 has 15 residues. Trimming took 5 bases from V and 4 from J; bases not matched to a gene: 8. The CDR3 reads CAWGFVAGGPDTQYF. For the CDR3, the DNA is TGTGCCTGGGGATTCGTAGCGGGGGGGCCAGATACGCAGTATTTT.

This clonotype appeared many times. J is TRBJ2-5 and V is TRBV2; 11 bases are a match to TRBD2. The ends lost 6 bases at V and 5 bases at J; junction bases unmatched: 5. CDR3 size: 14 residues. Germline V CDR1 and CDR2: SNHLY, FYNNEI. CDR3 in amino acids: CASSGSGGAETQYF. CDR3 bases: TGTGCCAGCAGCGGTAGCGGGGGGGCCGAGACCCAGTACTTC.

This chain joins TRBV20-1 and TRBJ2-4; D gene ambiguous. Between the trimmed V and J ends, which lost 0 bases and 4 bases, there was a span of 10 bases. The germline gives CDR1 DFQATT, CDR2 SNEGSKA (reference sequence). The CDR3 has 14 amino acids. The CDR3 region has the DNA TGCAGTGCTAGAGATTGGACCAGGAAAAACATTCAGTACTTC. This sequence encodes CSARDWTRKNIQYF.

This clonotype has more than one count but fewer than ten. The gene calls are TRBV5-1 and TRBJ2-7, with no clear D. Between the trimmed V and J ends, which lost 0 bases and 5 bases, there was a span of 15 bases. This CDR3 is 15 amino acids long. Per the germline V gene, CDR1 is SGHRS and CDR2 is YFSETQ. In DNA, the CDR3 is TGCGCCAGCAGCTTGGAAACCCCAAACCCACACGAGCAGTACTTC. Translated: CASSLETPNPHEQYF.

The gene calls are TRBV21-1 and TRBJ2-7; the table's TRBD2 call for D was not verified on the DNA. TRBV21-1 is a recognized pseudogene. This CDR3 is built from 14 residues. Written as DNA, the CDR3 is TGTGCCAGCAGCAAAGAGGGCAGCTCCTACGAGCAGTACGTC. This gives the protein CASSKEGSSYEQYV.

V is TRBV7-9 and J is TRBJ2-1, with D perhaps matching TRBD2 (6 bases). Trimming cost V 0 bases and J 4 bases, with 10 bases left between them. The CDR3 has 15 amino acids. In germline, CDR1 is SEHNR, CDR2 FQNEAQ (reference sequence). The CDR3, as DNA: TGTGCCAGCAGCTTAGCGCAGGGACTTTACAATGAGCAGTTCTTC. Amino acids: CASSLAQGLYNEQFF. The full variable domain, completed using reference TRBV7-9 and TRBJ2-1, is DTGVSQNPRHKITKRGQNVTFRCDPISEHNRLYWYRQTLGQGPEFLTYFQNEAQLEKSRLLSDRFSAERPKGSFSTLEIQRTEQGDSAMYLCASSLAQGLYNEQFFGPGTRLTVL.

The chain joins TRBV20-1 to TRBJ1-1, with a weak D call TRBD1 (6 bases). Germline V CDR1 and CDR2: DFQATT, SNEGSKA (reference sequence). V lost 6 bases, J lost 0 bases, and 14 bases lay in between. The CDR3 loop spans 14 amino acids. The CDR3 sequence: CSARTVTMNTEAFF. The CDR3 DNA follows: TGCAGTGCAAGGACAGTCACTATGAACACTGAAGCTTTCTTT.

CDR3 coding DNA: TGTGCCACCAGCAGAGATGTGGGGGTCTTCGGTGAGCAGTTCTTC. It is translated as CATSRDVGVFGEQFF. The V and J genes are TRBV15 and TRBJ2-1; tentatively, D is TRBD1 or TRBD2 (5 bases each). V dropped 0 bases and J dropped 9 bases, with 15 bases sitting between them. The germline V gene encodes CDR1 LNHNV and CDR2 YYDKDF (reference sequence). This CDR3 spans 15 amino acids.

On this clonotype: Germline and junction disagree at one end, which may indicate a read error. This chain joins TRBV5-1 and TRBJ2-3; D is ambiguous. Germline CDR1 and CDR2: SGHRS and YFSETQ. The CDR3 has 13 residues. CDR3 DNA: TGCGCCAGCAGTTCCTTCTTACCAGATACGGAGTATTTT. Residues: CASSSFLPDTEYF.

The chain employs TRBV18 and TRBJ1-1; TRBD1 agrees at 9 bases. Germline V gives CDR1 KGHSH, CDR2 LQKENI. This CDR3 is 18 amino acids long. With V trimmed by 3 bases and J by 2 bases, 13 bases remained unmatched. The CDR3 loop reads CASSPSGQGFSPNTEAFF. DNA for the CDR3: TGTGCCAGCTCACCCTCTGGACAGGGGTTTTCCCCAAACACTGAAGCTTTCTTT. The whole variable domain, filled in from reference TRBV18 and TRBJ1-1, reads NAGVMQNPRHLVRRRGQEARLRCSPMKGHSHVYWYRQLPEEGLKFMVYLQKENIIDESGMPKERFSAEFPKEGPSILRIQQVVRGDSAAYFCASSPSGQGFSPNTEAFFGQGTRLTVV.

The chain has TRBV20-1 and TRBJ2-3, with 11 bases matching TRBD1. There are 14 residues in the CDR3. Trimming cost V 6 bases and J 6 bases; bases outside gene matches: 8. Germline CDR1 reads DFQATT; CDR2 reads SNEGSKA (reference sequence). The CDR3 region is CSAMGQGDRDTQYF. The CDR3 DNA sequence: TGCAGTGCCATGGGACAGGGGGACCGCGATACGCAGTATTTT.

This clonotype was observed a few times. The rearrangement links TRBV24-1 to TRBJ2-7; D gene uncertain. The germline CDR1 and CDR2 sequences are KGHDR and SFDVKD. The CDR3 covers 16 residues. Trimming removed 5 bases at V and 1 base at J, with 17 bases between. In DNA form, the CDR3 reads TGTGCCACCAGTGTCCCCCGGTCTGGCAGTTCCTACGAGCAGTACTTC. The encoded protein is CATSVPRSGSSYEQYF.

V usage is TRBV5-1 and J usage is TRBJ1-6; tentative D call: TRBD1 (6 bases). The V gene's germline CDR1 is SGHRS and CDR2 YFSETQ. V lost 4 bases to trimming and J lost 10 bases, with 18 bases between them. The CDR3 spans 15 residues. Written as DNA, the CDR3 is TGCGCCAGCAGCCCGGGGGCCCCGTTAACCTCACCCCTCCACTTT. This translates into CASSPGAPLTSPLHF. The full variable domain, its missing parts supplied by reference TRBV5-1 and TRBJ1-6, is KAGVTQTPRYLIKTRGQQVTLSCSPISGHRSVSWYQQTPGQGLQFLFEYFSETQRNKGNFPGRFSGRQFSNSRSEMNVSTLELGDSALYLCASSPGAPLTSPLHFGNGTRLTVT.

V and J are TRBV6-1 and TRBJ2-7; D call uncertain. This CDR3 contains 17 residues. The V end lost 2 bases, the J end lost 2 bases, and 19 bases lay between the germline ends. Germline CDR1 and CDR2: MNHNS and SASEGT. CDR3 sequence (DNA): TGTGCCAGCAGTGAATTTATAGGGCAGTACTCCACCTACGAGCAGTACTTC. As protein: CASSEFIGQYSTYEQYF.

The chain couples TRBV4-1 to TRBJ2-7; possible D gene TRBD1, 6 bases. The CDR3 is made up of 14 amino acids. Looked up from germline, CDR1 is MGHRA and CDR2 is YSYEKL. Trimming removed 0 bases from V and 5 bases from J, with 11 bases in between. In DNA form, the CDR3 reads TGCGCCAGCAGCCAAGATTCCCCAGGGGACGAGCAGTACTTC. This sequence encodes CASSQDSPGDEQYF.

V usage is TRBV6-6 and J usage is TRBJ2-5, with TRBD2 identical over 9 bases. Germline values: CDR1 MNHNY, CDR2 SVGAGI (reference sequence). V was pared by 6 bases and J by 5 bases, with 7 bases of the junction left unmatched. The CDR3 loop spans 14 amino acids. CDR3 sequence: CASRGAGGLETQYF. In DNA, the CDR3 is TGTGCCAGCAGGGGTGCGGGGGGGCTCGAGACCCAGTACTTC.

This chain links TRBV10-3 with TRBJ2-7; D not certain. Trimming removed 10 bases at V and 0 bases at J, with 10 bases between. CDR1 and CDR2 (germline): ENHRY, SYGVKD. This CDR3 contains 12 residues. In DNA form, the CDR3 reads TGTGCCACCTCCGTCGGCTCCTACGAGCAGTACGTC. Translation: CATSVGSYEQYV.

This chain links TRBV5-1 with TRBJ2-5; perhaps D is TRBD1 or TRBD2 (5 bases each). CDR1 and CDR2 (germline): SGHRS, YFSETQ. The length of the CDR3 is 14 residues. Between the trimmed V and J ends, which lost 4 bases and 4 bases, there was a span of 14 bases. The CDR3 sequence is CASSGDALPETQYF. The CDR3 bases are TGCGCCAGCAGCGGGGACGCTCTCCCAGAGACCCAGTACTTC.

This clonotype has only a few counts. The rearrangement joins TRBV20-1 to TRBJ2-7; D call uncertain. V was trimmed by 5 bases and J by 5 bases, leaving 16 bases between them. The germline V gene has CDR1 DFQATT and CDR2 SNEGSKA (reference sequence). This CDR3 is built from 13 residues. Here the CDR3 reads CSAPPDGQNEQYF. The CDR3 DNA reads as TGCAGTGCTCCCCCGGACGGCCAGAACGAGCAGTACTTC.

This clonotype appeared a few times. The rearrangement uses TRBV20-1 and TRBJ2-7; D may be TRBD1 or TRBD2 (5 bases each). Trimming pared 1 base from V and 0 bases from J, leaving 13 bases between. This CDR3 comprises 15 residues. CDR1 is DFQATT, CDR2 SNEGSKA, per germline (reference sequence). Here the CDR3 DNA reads TGCAGTGCTAGAGTTCGAGGGGATGCCTCCTACGAGCAGTACTTC. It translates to CSARVRGDASYEQYF.

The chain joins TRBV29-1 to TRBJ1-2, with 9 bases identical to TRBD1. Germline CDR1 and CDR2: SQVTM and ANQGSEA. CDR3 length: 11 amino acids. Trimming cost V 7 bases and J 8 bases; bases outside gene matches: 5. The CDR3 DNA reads TGCAGCGGACAGGGGGGTGAAGGCTACACCTTC. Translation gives CSGQGGEGYTF.

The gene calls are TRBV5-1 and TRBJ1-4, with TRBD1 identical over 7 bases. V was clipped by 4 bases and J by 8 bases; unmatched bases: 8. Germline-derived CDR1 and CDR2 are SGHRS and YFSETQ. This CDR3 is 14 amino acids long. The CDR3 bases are TGCGCCAGCAGCGCGGACAGGTATGGCGAAAAACTGTTTTTT. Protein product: CASSADRYGEKLFF.